The clone carrying this TCR beta chain has a count of ten or more. This record comes from a study of T cells in Graves' hyperthyroidism and ophthalmopathy. The trim removed 5 bases at V and 3 bases at J, leaving 8 bases unmatched. This CDR3 region has 16 residues. Per germline, CDR1 PRHDT and CDR2 FYEKMQ (reference sequence). This sample holds PBMCs from 8 to 10 ml fresh peripheral blood. There were TCR beta CDR3 regions amplified from RNA transcripts. HTBI primers were employed in a first-round RT-PCR of the TCR CDR3. One entry per CDR3 protein, called by TCRdb with MiXCR from the multiplex PCR reads. The repertoire holds 550,000 to 650,000 distinct CDR3 sequences, with around 14% as singletons.

The chain recombines TRBV13 with TRBJ2-2, with 8 bases lining up with TRBD1. The clonotype was recovered from a woman in her twenties or thirties with Graves' hyperthyroidism that later progressed to Graves' ophthalmopathy. The material sequenced was blood. Here the CDR3 DNA reads TGTGCCAGCAGCCACGCGGGACAGGACTACACCGGGGAGCTGTTTTTT. It yields the protein CASSHAGQDYTGELFF.